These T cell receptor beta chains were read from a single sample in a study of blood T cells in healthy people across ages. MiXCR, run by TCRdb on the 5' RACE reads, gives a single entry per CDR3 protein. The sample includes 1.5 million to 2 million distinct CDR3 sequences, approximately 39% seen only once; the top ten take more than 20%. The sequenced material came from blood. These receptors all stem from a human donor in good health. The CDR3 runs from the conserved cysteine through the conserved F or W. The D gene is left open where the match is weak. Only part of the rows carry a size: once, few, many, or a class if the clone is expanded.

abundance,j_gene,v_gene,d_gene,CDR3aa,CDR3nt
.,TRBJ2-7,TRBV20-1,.,CSAKRSPYEQYF,TGCAGTGCTAAGCGGAGCCCCTACGAGCAGTACTTC
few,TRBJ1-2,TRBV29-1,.,CSVVPDTYGYTF,TGCAGCGTTGTCCCCGACACCTATGGCTACACCTTC
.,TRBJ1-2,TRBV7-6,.,CASSSYLGHGGLYGYTF,TGTGCCAGCAGTTCTTATTTAGGGCACGGAGGCTTGTATGGCTACACCTTC
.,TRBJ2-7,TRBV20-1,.,CSARYRDKMGEQYF,TGCAGTGCTAGATACCGGGACAAAATGGGCGAGCAGTACTTC
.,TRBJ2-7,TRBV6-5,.,CASSKSGGFHGEQYF,TGTGCCAGCAGTAAATCAGGAGGGTTTCACGGCGAGCAGTACTTC
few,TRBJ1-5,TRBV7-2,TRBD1,CASSAGQGDQPQHF,TGTGCCAGCAGCGCGGGACAGGGAGATCAGCCCCAGCATTTT
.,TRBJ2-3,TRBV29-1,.,CSTSRPGTGTDTQYF,TGCAGCACGTCAAGGCCAGGGACGGGCACAGATACGCAGTATTTT
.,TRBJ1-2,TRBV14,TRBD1,CASSTRQGSNYGYTF,TGTGCCAGCAGCACAAGACAGGGATCAAACTATGGCTACACCTTC
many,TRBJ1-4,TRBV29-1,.,CSVERGEKLFF,TGCAGCGTTGAACGGGGGGAAAAACTGTTTTTT
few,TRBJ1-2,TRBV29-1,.,CSVEGGARGGYTF,TGCAGCGTTGAAGGGGGGGCTCGAGGAGGCTACACCTTC
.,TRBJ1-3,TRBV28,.,CASSFHDLSLSGNTIYF,TGTGCCAGCAGTTTCCACGACCTTTCTCTCTCTGGAAACACCATATATTTT
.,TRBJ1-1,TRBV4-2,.,CASSQDRVGREAFF,TGTGCCAGCAGCCAAGATCGAGTAGGGCGGGAAGCTTTCTTT
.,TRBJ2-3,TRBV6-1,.,CASSARGVGAQYF,TGTGCCAGCAGTGCAAGAGGCGTGGGTGCGCAGTATTTT
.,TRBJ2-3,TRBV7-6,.,CACSPLGGPDTQYF,TGTGCCTGCAGTCCCCTTGGGGGGCCAGATACGCAGTATTTT
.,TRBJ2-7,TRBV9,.,CASSVADTCEQYF,TGTGCCAGCAGCGTTGCGGACACCTGCGAGCAGTACTTC
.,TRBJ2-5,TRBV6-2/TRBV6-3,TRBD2,CASSEIAGGLKETQYF,TGTGCCAGCAGTGAGATAGCGGGGGGGCTTAAAGAGACCCAGTACTTC
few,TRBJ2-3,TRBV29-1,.,CSGTGGNTDTQYF,TGCAGCGGGACGGGGGGCAACACAGATACGCAGTATTTT
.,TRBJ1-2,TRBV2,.,CACSAGPLTGSYGYTF,TGTGCCTGCAGTGCGGGACCACTTACGGGCAGCTATGGCTACACCTTC
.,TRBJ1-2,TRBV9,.,CASSPSIGMNYGYTF,TGTGCCAGCAGCCCTTCAATCGGGATGAACTATGGCTACACCTTC
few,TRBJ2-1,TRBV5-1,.,CASSLSTGRIHDEQFF,TGCGCCAGCAGCCTATCGACAGGTAGGATACACGATGAGCAGTTCTTC
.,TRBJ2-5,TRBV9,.,CASSVVAGNEQYF,TGTGCCAGCAGCGTAGTAGCTGGCAATGAGCAGTACTTC
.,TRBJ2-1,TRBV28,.,CASSPSINNEQFF,TGTGCCAGCAGTCCATCCATAAACAATGAGCAGTTCTTC
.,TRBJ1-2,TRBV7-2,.,CASSLVAGAIYGYTF,TGTGCCAGCAGCTTAGTGGCAGGGGCGATATATGGCTACACCTTC
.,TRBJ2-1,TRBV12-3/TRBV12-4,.,CASRSAGALVDEQFF,TGTGCCAGCAGATCCGCGGGGGCCCTAGTGGATGAGCAGTTCTTC
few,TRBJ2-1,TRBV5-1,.,CASSLGHRELEQFF,TGCGCCAGCAGCTTGGGGCACAGGGAACTCGAGCAGTTCTTC
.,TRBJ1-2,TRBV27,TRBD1,CASSSRQGAVYGHTF,TGTGCCAGCAGTTCCCGACAGGGAGCAGTCTATGGCCACACCTTC
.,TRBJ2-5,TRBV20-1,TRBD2,CSAHTSGPNQETQYF,TGCAGTGCTCACACTAGCGGGCCTAACCAAGAGACCCAGTACTTC
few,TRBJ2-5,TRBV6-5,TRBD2,CASSYSWSGGAQETQYF,TGTGCCAGCAGTTACTCTTGGAGCGGGGGGGCACAAGAGACCCAGTACTTC
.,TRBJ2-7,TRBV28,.,CASSPNPGFYEQYF,TGTGCCAGCAGCCCAAATCCAGGGTTCTACGAGCAGTACTTC
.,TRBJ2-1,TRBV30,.,CAWSAQGGGLYNEQFF,TGTGCCTGGAGTGCGCAAGGGGGGGGCCTATACAATGAGCAGTTCTTC
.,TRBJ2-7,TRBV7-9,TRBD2,CASSWFGRGDYEQYF,TGTGCCAGCAGCTGGTTCGGTCGGGGGGACTACGAGCAGTACTTC
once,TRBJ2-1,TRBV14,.,CASSQGIVTGARNEQFF,TGTGCCAGCAGCCAAGGAATCGTGACAGGAGCTCGCAATGAGCAGTTCTTC
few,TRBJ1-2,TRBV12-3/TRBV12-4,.,CASRGRGHLYGYTF,TGTGCCAGCAGGGGCCGGGGTCACTTGTATGGCTACACCTTC
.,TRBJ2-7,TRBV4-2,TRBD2,CASSLLGGKGFFGSYEQYF,TGTGCCAGCAGCCTCCTGGGGGGGAAGGGGTTTTTCGGGTCCTACGAGCAGTACTTC
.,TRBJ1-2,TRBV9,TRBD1,CASSVGDRLFRYGYTF,TGTGCCAGCAGCGTAGGGGACAGGCTCTTCAGGTATGGCTACACCTTC
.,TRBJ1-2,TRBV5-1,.,CASSLAGSGAGYGYTF,TGCGCCAGCAGCTTGGCAGGATCAGGGGCGGGCTATGGCTACACCTTC
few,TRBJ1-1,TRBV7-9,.,CASTIRSKTEAFF,TGTGCCAGCACCATCAGGTCAAAAACTGAAGCTTTCTTT
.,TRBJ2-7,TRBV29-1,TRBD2,CSVEDFFSGRVFHEQDF,TGCAGCGTTGAAGATTTTTTTTCCGGGAGGGTTTTCCACGAGCAGGACTTC
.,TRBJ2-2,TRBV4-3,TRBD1,CASSQEIDRGHTGELFF,TGCGCCAGCAGCCAAGAAATCGACAGGGGGCACACCGGGGAGCTGTTTTTT
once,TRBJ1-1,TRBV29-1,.,CSVCRGGNTEAFF,TGCAGCGTCTGCAGGGGTGGGAACACTGAAGCTTTCTTT
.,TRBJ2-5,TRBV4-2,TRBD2,CASSQGRQGAGGHETQYF,TGTGCCAGCAGCCAGGGGCGTCAAGGAGCGGGGGGCCACGAGACCCAGTACTTC
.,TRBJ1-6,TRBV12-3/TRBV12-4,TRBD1,CASSETGGNSPLHF,TGTGCCAGTAGTGAGACAGGGGGAAATTCACCCCTCCACTTT
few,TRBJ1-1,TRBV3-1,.,CASSQEGTIKAFF,TGTGCCAGCAGCCAAGAAGGGACTATTAAAGCTTTCTTT
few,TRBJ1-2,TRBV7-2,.,CASGKGQMTNYGYTF,TGTGCCAGCGGCAAAGGACAGATGACTAACTATGGCTACACCTTC
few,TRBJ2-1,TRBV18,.,CASSPPGGRVWNEQFF,TGTGCCAGCTCACCACCGGGGGGCCGTGTGTGGAATGAGCAGTTCTTC
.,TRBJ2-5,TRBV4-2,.,CASSQGARRLYQETQYF,TGTGCCAGCAGCCAAGGGGCGAGAAGACTGTACCAAGAGACCCAGTACTTC
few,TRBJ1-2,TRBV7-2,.,CASSKTAQGVGYTF,TGTGCCAGCAGCAAAACAGCCCAGGGCGTTGGCTACACCTTC
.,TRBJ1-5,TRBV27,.,CASSLSRTHNQPQHF,TGTGCCAGCAGTTTATCTCGGACACACAATCAGCCCCAGCATTTT
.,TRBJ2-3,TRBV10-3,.,CAISESLGDTQYF,TGTGCCATCAGTGAGTCCCTGGGAGATACGCAGTATTTT
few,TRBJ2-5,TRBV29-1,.,CSTKRGADRETQYF,TGCAGCACAAAGAGGGGGGCCGATCGGGAGACCCAGTACTTC
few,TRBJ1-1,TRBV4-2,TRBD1,CASSHLGGTGSLGTEAFF,TGTGCCAGCAGCCACCTTGGGGGGACAGGGAGCCTGGGGACTGAAGCTTTCTTT
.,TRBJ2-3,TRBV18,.,CASSPLPADTQYF,TGTGCCAGCTCACCACTTCCCGCAGATACGCAGTATTTT
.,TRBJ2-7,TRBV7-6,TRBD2,CASSLANGGDEQYF,TGTGCCAGCAGCTTAGCTAACGGGGGGGACGAGCAGTACTTC
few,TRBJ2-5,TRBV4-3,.,CASSQELRRKETQYF,TGCGCCAGCAGCCAAGAACTAAGACGCAAAGAGACCCAGTACTTC
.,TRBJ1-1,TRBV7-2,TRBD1,CASSFRIGTVNTEAFF,TGTGCCAGCAGCTTTCGAATCGGGACAGTGAACACTGAAGCTTTCTTT